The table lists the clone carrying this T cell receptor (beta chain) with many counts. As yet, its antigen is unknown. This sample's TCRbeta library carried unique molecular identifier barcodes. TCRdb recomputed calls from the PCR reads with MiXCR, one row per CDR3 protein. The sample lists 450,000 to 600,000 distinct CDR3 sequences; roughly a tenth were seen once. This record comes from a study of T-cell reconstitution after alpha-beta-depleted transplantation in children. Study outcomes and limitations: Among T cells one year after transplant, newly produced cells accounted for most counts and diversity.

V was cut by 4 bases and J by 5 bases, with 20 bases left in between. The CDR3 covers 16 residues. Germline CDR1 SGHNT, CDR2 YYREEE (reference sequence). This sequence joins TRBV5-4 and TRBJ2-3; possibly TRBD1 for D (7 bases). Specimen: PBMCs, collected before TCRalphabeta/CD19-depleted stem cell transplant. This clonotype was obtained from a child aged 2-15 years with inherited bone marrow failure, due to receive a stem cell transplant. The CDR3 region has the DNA TGTGCCAGCAGCGGCCGGGGGACAGCGACGGGAGATACGCAGTATTTT. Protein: CASSGRGTATGDTQYF.